This T cell receptor (beta chain) came from a study of OX40 agonist ivuxolimab in advanced cancers. Libraries were prepared by immunoSEQ multiplex PCR; TCRdb keeps only in-frame clonotypes and omits some of them. The table records fewer than 100,000 clones, roughly four fifths of them present only once. Concerning this clone itself: What it binds is not known.

Overall study results and limits: Averaged across samples, CD8+ T cells carried more expanded clones than CD4+ did. Normalized T-cell clonal expansion was also low in some nonresponders.

The sample was CD4+ or CD8+ T cells sorted from blood, taken in a trial of the OX40 agonist ivuxolimab. This receptor was identified in an adult with an advanced solid tumor such as melanoma, head and neck, liver or kidney cancer.

The CDR3 protein is CASSPGQGTRKLFF. The CDR3 DNA sequence: TGTGCCAGCAGTCCGGGACAGGGGACTAGAAAACTGTTTTTT. This chain uses TRBV27 with TRBJ1-4; TRBD1 matches at 10 bases. Germline-derived CDR1 and CDR2 are MNHEY and SMNVEV (reference sequence). Losses at the gene ends were 5 bases for V and 10 bases for J; bases not matched to a gene: 7. The CDR3 totals 14 residues.